This TCR beta chain originates from a study of Ad26.COV2.S vaccination and SARS-CoV-2 variants. CDR1 SEHNR and CDR2 FQNEAQ come from the germline V gene (reference sequence). This CDR3 is built from 11 residues. Losses at the gene ends were 5 bases for V and 7 bases for J; bases not matched to a gene: 2. Treatment of the sample: about 20 received Ad26.COV2.S at low or high dose, single or two shots; five or six received placebo; per-sample allocation not given. Repertoires come from day 63 after the first vaccine or placebo injection. Assay: immunoSEQ multiplex PCR; the TCRdb copy retains only in-frame clones and omits some. The table has some 390,000 clones, roughly nine tenths seen once.

V and J are TRBV7-9 and TRBJ2-7, with 7 bases fitting TRBD1. Specimen: peripheral blood, collected in a trial of Ad26.COV2.S vaccine versus placebo. The receptor's source is a person between 18 and 59 years old who received the Ad26.COV2.S COVID-19 vaccine or a placebo. CDR3 sequence (DNA): TGTGCCAGCAGCCGGACAGGTGAGCAGTACTTC. Its protein product is CASSRTGEQYF.